Detailed here is one TCR beta chain. Its specificity is not known. It was with 60 Vbeta and 13 Jbeta primers that the PCR ran. Only in-frame clones appear in the TCRdb table, and some are missing; sequencing was by immunoSEQ multiplex PCR. The sample contains approximately 79,000 clones, almost 80% of which appear only once. The data originate from a study of cytomegalovirus exposure and HLA in healthy donors. Turning to the study itself: The roughly 100 million unique TCR beta sequences, from around 200 million T cells, were found by an earlier analysis. Study-wide results and caveats: An ancestry cluster, one associated with Asian ancestry, reportedly showed fewer N-insertions than the approximately 650-donor mean in a later analysis.

This CDR3 spans 14 amino acids. The germline gives CDR1 GTSNPN, CDR2 SVGIG (reference sequence). V dropped 0 bases and J dropped 3 bases, with 10 bases sitting between them. This clonotype was obtained from a woman between 40 and 55 years old in good health and CMV-seropositive. Sequencing was performed on PBMCs. The chain has TRBV30 and TRBJ2-3, with D possibly TRBD1 on 6 matching bases. As DNA, the CDR3 is TGTGCCTGGAGTGTTCAGGGGACGACAGATACGCAGTATTTT. Its translation is CAWSVQGTTDTQYF.